This T cell receptor beta chain was captured in a study of OX40 agonist ivuxolimab in advanced cancers. General observations from the study: There was clonal expansion of CD4+ and CD8+ blood T cells by week 6 at 0.1 to 3.0 mg/kg. Antigen specificity was not determined for the expanded peripheral T cells.

Clones were sequenced by immunoSEQ multiplex PCR, and TCRdb holds only the in-frame ones, with some missing. In the table there are under 90,000 clones, more than 70% of which are singletons. In the case of this clone: As yet, its antigen is unknown.

Trimming shortened V by 2 bases and J by 2 bases, and 11 bases separated the two germline ends. The germline CDR1 and CDR2 sequences are SGHNT and YYREEE (reference sequence). CDR3 size: 14 residues. This TCR was recovered from an adult with an advanced solid tumor such as melanoma, head and neck, liver or kidney cancer. The sequencing used CD4+ or CD8+ T cells sorted from blood, collected in a trial of the OX40 agonist ivuxolimab. The chain uses TRBV5-4 and TRBJ2-7, with D unresolved. The CDR3 DNA is TGTGCCAGCAGCTTTGTTGGGCGGCCCTACGAGCAGTACTTC. Translating gives CASSFVGRPYEQYF.